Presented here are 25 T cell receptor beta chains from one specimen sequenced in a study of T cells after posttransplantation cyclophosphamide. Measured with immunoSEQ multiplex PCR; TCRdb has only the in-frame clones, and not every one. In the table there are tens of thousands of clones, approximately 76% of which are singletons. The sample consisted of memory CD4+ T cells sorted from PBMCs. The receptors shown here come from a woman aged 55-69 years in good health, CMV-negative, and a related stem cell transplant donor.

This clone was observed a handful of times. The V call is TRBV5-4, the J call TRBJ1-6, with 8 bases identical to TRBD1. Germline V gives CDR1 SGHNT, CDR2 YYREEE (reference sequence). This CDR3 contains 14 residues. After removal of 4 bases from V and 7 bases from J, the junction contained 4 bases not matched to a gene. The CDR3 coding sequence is TGTGCCAGCAGCGTGGACAGGGACAATTCACCCCTCCACTTT. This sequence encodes CASSVDRDNSPLHF.

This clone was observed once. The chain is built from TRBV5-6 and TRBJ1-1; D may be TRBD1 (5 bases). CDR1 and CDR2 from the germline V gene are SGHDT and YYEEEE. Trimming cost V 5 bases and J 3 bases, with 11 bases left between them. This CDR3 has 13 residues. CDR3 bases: TGTGCCAGCAGTCAGGACAAGGACACTGAAGCTTTCTTT. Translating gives CASSQDKDTEAFF. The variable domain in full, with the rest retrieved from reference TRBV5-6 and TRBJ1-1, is DAGVTQSPTHLIKTRGQQVTLRCSPKSGHDTVSWYQQALGQGPQFIFQYYEEEERQRGNFPDRFSGHQFPNYSSELNVNALLLGDSALYLCASSQDKDTEAFFGQGTRLTVV.

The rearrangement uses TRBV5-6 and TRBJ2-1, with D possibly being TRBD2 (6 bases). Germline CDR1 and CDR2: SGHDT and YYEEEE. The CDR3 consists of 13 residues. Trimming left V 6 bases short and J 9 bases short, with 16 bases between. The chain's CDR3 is CASTRREAPEQFF. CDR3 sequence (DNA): TGTGCCAGCACCCGGAGGGAGGCACCTGAGCAGTTCTTC.

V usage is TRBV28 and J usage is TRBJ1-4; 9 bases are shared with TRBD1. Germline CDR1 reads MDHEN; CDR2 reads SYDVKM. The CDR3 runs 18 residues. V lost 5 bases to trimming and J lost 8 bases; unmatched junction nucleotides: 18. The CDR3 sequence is CASSPIGTGRFSGEKLFF. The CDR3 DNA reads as TGTGCCAGCAGTCCAATCGGGACAGGGCGGTTCTCGGGCGAAAAACTGTTTTTT.

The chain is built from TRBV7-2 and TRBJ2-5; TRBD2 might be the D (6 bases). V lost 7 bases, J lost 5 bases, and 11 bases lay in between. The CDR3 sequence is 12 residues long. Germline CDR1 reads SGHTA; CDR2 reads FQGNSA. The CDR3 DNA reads TGTGCCAGCACCGGACTACGGGAGACCCAGTACTTC. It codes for CASTGLRETQYF.

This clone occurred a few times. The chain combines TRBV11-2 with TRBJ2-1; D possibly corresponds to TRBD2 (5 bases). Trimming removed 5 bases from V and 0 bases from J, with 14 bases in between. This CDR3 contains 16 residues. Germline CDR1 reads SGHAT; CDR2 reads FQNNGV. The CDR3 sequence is CASSDRRRSSYNEQFF. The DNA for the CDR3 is TGTGCCAGCAGCGACCGACGGAGGAGCTCCTACAATGAGCAGTTCTTC.

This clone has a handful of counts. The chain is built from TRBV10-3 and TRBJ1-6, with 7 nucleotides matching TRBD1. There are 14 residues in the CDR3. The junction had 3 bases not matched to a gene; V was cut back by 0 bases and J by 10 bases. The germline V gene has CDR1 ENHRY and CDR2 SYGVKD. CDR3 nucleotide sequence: TGTGCCATCAGTGAGTCAGGGGGCTCCTCACCCCTCCACTTT. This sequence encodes CAISESGGSSPLHF.

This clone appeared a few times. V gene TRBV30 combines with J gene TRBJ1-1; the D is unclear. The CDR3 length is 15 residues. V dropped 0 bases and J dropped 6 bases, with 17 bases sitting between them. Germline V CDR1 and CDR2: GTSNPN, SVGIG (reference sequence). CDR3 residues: CAWSVWRVRNAEAFF. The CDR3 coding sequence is TGTGCCTGGAGTGTATGGAGGGTCCGAAACGCTGAAGCTTTCTTT.

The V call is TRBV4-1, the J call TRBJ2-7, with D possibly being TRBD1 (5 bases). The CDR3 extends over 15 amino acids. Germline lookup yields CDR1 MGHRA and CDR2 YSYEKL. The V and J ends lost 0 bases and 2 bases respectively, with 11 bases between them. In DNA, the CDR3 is TGCGCCAGCAGCCAAGATCCCCAGGGAACCTACGAGCAGTACTTC. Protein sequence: CASSQDPQGTYEQYF.

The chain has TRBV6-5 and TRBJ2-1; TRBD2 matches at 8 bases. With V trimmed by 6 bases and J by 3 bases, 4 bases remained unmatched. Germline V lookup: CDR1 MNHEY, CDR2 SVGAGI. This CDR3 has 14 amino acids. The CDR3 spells CASSPGTSYNEQFF. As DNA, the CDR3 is TGTGCCAGCAGCCCCGGGACTAGCTACAATGAGCAGTTCTTC.

The chain's CDR3 is CAWSVGSGYNEQFF. In nucleotides, the CDR3 is TGTGCCTGGAGTGTAGGTAGCGGCTACAATGAGCAGTTCTTC. V gene TRBV30 combines with J gene TRBJ2-1; D might be TRBD2 (6 bases). The CDR3 sequence is 14 residues long. Germline V gene lookup returns CDR1 GTSNPN and CDR2 SVGIG (reference sequence). With 0 bases removed from V and 3 bases from J, the gap between germline ends came to 9 bases.

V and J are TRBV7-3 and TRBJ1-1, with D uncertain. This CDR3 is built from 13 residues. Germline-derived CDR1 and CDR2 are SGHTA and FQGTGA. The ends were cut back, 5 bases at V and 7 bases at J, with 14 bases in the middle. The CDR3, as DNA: TGTGCCAGCAGCCGCACCGCTCCCGGTGAAGCTTTCTTT. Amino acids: CASSRTAPGEAFF.

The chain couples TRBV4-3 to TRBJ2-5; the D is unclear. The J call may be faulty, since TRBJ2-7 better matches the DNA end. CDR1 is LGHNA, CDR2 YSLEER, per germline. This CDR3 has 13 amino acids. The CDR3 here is CASSQEITYEQYF. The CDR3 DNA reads TGCGCCAGCAGCCAAGAGATTACCTACGAGCAGTACTTC.

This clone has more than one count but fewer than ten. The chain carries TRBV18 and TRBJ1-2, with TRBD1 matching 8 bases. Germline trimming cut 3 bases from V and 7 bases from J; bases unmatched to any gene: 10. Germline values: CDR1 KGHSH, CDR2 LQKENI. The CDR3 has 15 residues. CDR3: CASSPSDRVVSGYTF. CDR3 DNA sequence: TGTGCCAGCTCACCCTCGGACAGGGTGGTGAGTGGCTACACCTTC.

The CDR3 bases are TGTGCCAGCACCAGGACAGGGGGGGGCTCCTACGAGCAGTACTTC. This sequence encodes CASTRTGGGSYEQYF. The chain carries TRBV27 and TRBJ2-7; TRBD1 matches at 10 bases. Germline V gives CDR1 MNHEY, CDR2 SMNVEV (reference sequence). The CDR3 extends over 15 amino acids. The V gene end was trimmed by 7 bases and the J gene end by 0 bases; junction bases not matched to a gene: 6.

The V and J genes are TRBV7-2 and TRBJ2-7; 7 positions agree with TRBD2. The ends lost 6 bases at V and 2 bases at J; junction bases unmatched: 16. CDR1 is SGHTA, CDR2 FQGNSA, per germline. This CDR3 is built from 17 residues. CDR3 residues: CASSPFPPGLPTYEQYF. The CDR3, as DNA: TGTGCCAGCAGTCCTTTCCCACCGGGACTACCAACCTACGAGCAGTACTTC.

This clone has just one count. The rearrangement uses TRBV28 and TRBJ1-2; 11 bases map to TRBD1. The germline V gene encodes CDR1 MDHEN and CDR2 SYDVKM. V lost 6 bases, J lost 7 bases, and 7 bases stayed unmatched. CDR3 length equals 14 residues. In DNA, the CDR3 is TGTGCCAGCAGGGCCTCCGGGACAGGGGGTGGCTACACCTTC. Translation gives CASRASGTGGGYTF.

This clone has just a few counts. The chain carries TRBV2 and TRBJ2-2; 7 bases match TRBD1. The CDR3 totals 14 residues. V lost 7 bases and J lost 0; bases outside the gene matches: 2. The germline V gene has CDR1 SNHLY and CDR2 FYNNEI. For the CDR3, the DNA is TGTGCCAGCAAGACAGGGTCGAACACCGGGGAGCTGTTTTTT. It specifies CASKTGSNTGELFF.

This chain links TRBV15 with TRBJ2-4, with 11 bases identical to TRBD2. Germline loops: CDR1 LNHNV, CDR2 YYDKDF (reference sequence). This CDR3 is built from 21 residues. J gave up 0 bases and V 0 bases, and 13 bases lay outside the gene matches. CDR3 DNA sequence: TGTGCCACCAGCAGAGATTCTGCGGCTAGCGGGGGGTTGGGAGCCAAAAACATTCAGTACTTC. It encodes CATSRDSAASGGLGAKNIQYF.

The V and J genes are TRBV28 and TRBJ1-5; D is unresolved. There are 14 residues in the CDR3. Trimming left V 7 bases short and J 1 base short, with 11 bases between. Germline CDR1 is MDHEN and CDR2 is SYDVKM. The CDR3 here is CASMDWASNQPQHF. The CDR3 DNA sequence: TGTGCCAGCATGGACTGGGCAAGCAATCAGCCCCAGCATTTT.

CDR3 protein: CASTFHRGAQSGELFF. CDR3 sequence (DNA): TGTGCCAGCACTTTCCACAGGGGGGCTCAGAGCGGGGAGCTGTTTTTT. V is TRBV28 and J is TRBJ2-2, with 8 bases aligning to TRBD1. The CDR3 has 16 amino acids. Germline assignment: CDR1 MDHEN and CDR2 SYDVKM. The V gene end was trimmed by 7 bases and the J gene end by 7 bases; junction bases not matched to a gene: 14.

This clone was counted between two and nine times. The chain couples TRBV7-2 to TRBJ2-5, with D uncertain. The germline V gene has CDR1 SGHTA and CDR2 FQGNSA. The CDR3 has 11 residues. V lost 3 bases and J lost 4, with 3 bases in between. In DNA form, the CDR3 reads TGTGCCAGCAGCTTTCGAGAGACCCAGTACTTC. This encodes CASSFRETQYF.

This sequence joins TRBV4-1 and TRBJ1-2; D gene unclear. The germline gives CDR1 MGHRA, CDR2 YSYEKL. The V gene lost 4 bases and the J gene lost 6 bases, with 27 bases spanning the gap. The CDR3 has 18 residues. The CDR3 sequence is CASSPDLQRAASKNGYTF. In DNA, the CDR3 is TGCGCCAGCAGCCCTGATCTACAGAGGGCCGCTTCCAAGAATGGCTACACCTTC.

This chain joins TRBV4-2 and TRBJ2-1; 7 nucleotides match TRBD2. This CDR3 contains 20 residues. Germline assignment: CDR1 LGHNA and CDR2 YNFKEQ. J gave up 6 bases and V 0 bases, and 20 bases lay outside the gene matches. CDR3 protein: CASSQEAGLREGRSRNEQFF. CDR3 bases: TGTGCCAGCAGCCAAGAGGCGGGTTTGAGGGAGGGCCGCTCCCGCAATGAGCAGTTCTTC.

CDR3 in DNA: TGTGCCTGGAATCCCGGGACTCCTGGAAACACCATATATTTT. Translation gives CAWNPGTPGNTIYF. The genes are TRBV30 and TRBJ1-3, with D possibly being TRBD1 (5 bases). Germline V gives CDR1 GTSNPN, CDR2 SVGIG (reference sequence). V dropped 4 bases and J dropped 2 bases, with 12 bases sitting between them. The CDR3 extends over 14 amino acids.